Listed below are T cell receptor beta chains from one sample, sequenced in a study of technical replicates of blood from several donors. The method was immunoSEQ multiplex PCR; TCRdb's version includes in-frame clones alone and lacks a portion of them. The table has some 85,000 clones, just under 95% seen once. Sequenced: T cells isolated from PBMCs. These receptors were obtained from a human donor in good health. CDR3s include the opening cysteine and the closing phenylalanine or tryptophan. D genes are given only for firm matches. The size entry is marked missing in some rows and otherwise reads once, few, many or a size class.

CDR3nt,CDR3aa,d_gene,j_gene,v_gene,abundance
TGTGCCAGCTCACCCTTAACAGGGGTAAACAATGAGCAGTTCTTC,CASSPLTGVNNEQFF,TRBD1,TRBJ2-1,TRBV18,NA
TGCGCCAGCAGCTTCGGGACTAGTGGACTCTACAATGAGCAGTTCTTC,CASSFGTSGLYNEQFF,TRBD2,TRBJ2-1,TRBV5-1,NA
TGTGCCAGCAGTTTAGGGGCAGGGGGGAGTTCTGAAGCTTTCTTT,CASSLGAGGSSEAFF,TRBD1,TRBJ1-1,TRBV27,NA
TGTGCCAGCAGCTTACAGGGGAACGGGGGGATTTGGGGCAATCAGCCCCAGCATTTT,CASSLQGNGGIWGNQPQHF,NA,TRBJ1-5,TRBV13,NA
TGTGCCAGCAGCCCCCGGGCTAGCGGGAGTGGGTCCTACGAGCAGTACTTC,CASSPRASGSGSYEQYF,TRBD2,TRBJ2-7,TRBV7-2,NA
TGTGCCAGCAGCTTCGTAGCGGGAGGGGCCTACGAGCAGTACTTC,CASSFVAGGAYEQYF,TRBD2,TRBJ2-7,TRBV7-9,NA
TGTGCCAGCAGCTCACTAGAGGGCGAGCAGTTCTTC,CASSSLEGEQFF,NA,TRBJ2-1,TRBV7-6,NA
TGTGCCTCCGCCCCCGAAACAGGGAGCGCTCAGCCCCAGCATTTT,CASAPETGSAQPQHF,NA,TRBJ1-5,TRBV2,NA
TGTGCCAGCAGCCCCTTTAGCGGGTGGGGCACAGATACGCAGTATTTT,CASSPFSGWGTDTQYF,TRBD2,TRBJ2-3,TRBV7-7,once
TGTGCCAGCAGCTCATACACCTACGAGCAGTACTTC,CASSSYTYEQYF,NA,TRBJ2-7,TRBV7-2,NA
TGTGCCAGCAGCCCACCAGTGGCTAGCGGGAGGGCCAGTGAGCAGTTCTTC,CASSPPVASGRASEQFF,TRBD2,TRBJ2-1,TRBV7-3,once
TGTGCCAGCAGCCAAGACGCGGGGGGACTAGCGGGGGCCTACGAGCAGTACTTC,CASSQDAGGLAGAYEQYF,TRBD2,TRBJ2-7,TRBV4-2,NA
TGTGCCAGCAGCTTAAACATCAACACTGAAGCTTTCTTT,CASSLNINTEAFF,NA,TRBJ1-1,TRBV7-3,NA
TGTGCCAGCAGCTTAGGCGGGACAGGGGGATTTAGTGGCTACACCTTC,CASSLGGTGGFSGYTF,TRBD1,TRBJ1-2,TRBV7-9,NA
TGCAGCGTGCGGGAGAATGAAAAACTGTTTTTT,CSVRENEKLFF,NA,TRBJ1-4,TRBV29-1,NA
TGTGCCAGCAGCTTAGGGACTAGCGGGAACACCGGGGAGCTGTTTTTT,CASSLGTSGNTGELFF,TRBD2,TRBJ2-2,TRBV7-2,NA
TGTGCCAGTAGTATAGCCGATCTCGGGACTTCGAATTACTACGAGCAGTACTTC,CASSIADLGTSNYYEQYF,NA,TRBJ2-7,TRBV19,NA
TGTGCCAGCAGCCAGACAGGAGAAGCTTTCTTT,CASSQTGEAFF,NA,TRBJ1-1,TRBV5-5,NA
TGTGCCAGCAGCCGCGGGAGTCTCCCCTACAATGAGCAGTTCTTC,CASSRGSLPYNEQFF,TRBD2,TRBJ2-1,TRBV7-3,NA
TGCAGCGTTGATCAGGGTGACTATGGCTACACCTTC,CSVDQGDYGYTF,NA,TRBJ1-2,TRBV29-1,few
TGTGCCAGCAGTGATTTCGGGACAGGCCTCTTGAATCAGCCCCAGCATTTT,CASSDFGTGLLNQPQHF,TRBD1,TRBJ1-5,TRBV2,NA
TGTGCCAGCAGTTTCAGGGGAACTGAAGCTTTCTTT,CASSFRGTEAFF,NA,TRBJ1-1,TRBV28,NA